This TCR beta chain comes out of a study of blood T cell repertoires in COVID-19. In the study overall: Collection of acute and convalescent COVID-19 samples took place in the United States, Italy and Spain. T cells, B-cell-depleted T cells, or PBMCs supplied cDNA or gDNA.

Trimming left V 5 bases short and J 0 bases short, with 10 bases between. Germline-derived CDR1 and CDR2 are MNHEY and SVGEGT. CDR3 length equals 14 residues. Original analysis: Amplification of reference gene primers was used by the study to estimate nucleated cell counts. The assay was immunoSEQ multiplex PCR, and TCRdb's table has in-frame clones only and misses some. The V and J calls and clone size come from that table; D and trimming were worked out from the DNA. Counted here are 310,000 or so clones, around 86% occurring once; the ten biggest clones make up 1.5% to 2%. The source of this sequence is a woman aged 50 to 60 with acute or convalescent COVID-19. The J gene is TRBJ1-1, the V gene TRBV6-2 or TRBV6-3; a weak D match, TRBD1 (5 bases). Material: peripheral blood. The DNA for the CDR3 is TGTGCCAGCAGTAGGACAACCATGAACACTGAAGCTTTCTTT. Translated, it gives CASSRTTMNTEAFF.